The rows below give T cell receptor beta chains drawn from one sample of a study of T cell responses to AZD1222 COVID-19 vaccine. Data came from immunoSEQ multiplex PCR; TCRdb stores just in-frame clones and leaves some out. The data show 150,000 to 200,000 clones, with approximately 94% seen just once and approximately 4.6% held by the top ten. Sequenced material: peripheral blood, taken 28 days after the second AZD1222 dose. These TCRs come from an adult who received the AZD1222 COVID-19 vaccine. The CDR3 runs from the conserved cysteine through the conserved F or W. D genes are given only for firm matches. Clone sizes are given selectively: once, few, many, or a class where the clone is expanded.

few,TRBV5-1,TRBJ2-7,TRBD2,TGCGCCAGCAGCTCCATAGCGGGACCCCTCGACGAGCAGTACTTC,CASSSIAGPLDEQYF
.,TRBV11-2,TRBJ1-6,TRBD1,TGTGCCAGCAGCTTCGACAGGGGTAACTCACCCCTCCACTTT,CASSFDRGNSPLHF
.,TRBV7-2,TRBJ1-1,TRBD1,TGTGCCAGCAGCTTTATATTCATACAGGGGCCCACTGAAGCTTTCTTT,CASSFIFIQGPTEAFF
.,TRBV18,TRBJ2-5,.,TGTGCCAGCTCACAGGGACTCCAAGAGACCCAGTACTTC,CASSQGLQETQYF
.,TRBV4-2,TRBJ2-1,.,TGTGCCAGCAGCCAAAGTCTAGCGTTAGACTACAATGAGCAGTTCTTC,CASSQSLALDYNEQFF
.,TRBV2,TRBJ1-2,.,TGTGCCAGCACCCCACAGAGTACTAACTATGGCTACACCTTC,CASTPQSTNYGYTF
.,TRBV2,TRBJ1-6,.,TGTGCCAGCAGAGGGTGGACAGATAATAATTCACCCCTCCACTTT,CASRGWTDNNSPLHF
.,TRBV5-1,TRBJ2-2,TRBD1,TGCGCCAGCAGCTCCGGACAGGGTCTAGGGGGGCTGTTTTTT,CASSSGQGLGGLFF
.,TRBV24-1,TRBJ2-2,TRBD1,TGTGCCACCAGTGATCCGGGACAGTACACCGGGGAGCTGTTTTTT,CATSDPGQYTGELFF
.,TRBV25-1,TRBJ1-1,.,TGTGCCAGCAGTGAATGGGGGGGGCAAAGGGATGAAGCTTTCTTT,CASSEWGGQRDEAFF
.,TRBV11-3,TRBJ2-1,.,TGTGCCAGCAGCTTAACCTGGGGCAATGAGCAGTTCTTC,CASSLTWGNEQFF
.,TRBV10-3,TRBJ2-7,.,TGTGCCATCAGTGGACGGGATTCCTACGAGCAGTACTTC,CAISGRDSYEQYF
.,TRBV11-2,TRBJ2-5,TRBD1,TGTGCCAGCAGCTTTTGGGACAGGGCGGGGACCCAGTACTTC,CASSFWDRAGTQYF
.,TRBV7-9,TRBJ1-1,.,TGTGCCAGCAGTCCAACAGGGATTTACACTGAAGCTTTCTTT,CASSPTGIYTEAFF
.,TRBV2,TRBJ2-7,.,TGTGCCAGCAGTGAAGAACTAGGTCGAGCCTACGAGCAGTACTTC,CASSEELGRAYEQYF
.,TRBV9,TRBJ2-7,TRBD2,TGTGCCAGCAGCTCAAGTACTAGCGGGAGAAAGTACGAGCAGTACTTC,CASSSSTSGRKYEQYF
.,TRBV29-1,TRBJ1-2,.,TGCAGCGTTGAAATGAACTATGGCTACACCTTC,CSVEMNYGYTF
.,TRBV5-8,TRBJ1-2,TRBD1,TGTGCCAGCAGCACCGGGACAGGGGCAGTAGGCTACACCTTC,CASSTGTGAVGYTF
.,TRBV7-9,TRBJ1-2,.,TGTGCCAGCAGCTTAGGGGATAACAACTATGGCTACACCTTC,CASSLGDNNYGYTF
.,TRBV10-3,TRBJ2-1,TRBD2,TGTGCCACCCAGACTAGCGGGATACAGTACAATGAGCAGTTCTTC,CATQTSGIQYNEQFF
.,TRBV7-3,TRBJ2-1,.,TGTGCCAGCAGCTTGGGGCTTGACAATGAGCAGTTCTTC,CASSLGLDNEQFF
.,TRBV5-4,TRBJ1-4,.,TGTGCCAGCAGTAGTGACACAGGGACTCTAGATGAAAAACTGTTTTTT,CASSSDTGTLDEKLFF
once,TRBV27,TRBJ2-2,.,TGTGCCAGCCGACAGCTCGGGACACCTACCGGGGAGCTGTTTTTT,CASRQLGTPTGELFF
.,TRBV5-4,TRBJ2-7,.,TGTGCCAGCTGGGACTCGACCTCCTTTGCCGGGGAGCAGTACTTC,CASWDSTSFAGEQYF
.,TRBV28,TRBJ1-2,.,TGTGCCAGCAGTGTACAGGGAGGAGGCTACACCTTC,CASSVQGGGYTF
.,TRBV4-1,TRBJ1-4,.,TGCGCCAGCAGCCAAGATAATGAAAAACTGTTTTTT,CASSQDNEKLFF
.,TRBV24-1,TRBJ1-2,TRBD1,TGTGCCACCAGTGAGGGGACAGGTGGTGGCTACACCTTC,CATSEGTGGGYTF
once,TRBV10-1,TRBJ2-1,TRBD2,TGCGCCAGCAGTGAGGGACTAGCGGGGTTCAATGAGCAGTTCTTC,CASSEGLAGFNEQFF
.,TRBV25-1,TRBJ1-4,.,TGTGCCAGCAGCAGAGGCAATGAAAAACTGTTTTTT,CASSRGNEKLFF
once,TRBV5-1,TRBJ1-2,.,TGCGCCAGCAGCTACCCTAGTGGTGGCTACACCTTC,CASSYPSGGYTF
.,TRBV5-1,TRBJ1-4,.,TGCGCCAGCAGCGCTTCTACAGGGAATGAAAAACTGTTTTTT,CASSASTGNEKLFF
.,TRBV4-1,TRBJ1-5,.,TGCGCCAGCAGCCAAGTAGTTGATCAGCCCCAGCATTTT,CASSQVVDQPQHF
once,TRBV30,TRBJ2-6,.,TGTGCCTGGAGTCGGGGACGGGTTGCTCGCGGGGCCAACGTCCTGACTTTC,CAWSRGRVARGANVLTF
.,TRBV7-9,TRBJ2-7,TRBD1,TGTGCCAGCAGCCCATTCGACAGGGGCGAGCAGTACTTC,CASSPFDRGEQYF
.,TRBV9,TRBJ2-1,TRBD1,TGTGCCAGCAGCCACACCGGGACAGGGGGAAACAATGAGCAGTTCTTC,CASSHTGTGGNNEQFF
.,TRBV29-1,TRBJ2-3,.,TGCAGCATCCCTTCACCCTCGGATACGCAGTATTTT,CSIPSPSDTQYF
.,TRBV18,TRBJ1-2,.,TGTGCCAGCTCACCACCGGACGTTAAAGGCGACTATGGCTACACCTTC,CASSPPDVKGDYGYTF
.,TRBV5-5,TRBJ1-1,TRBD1,TGTGCCAGCAGCTTGGGGGACAGGGCGTACACTGAAGCTTTCTTT,CASSLGDRAYTEAFF
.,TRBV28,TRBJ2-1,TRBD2,TGTGCCAGCAGTTTGACTAGCGGGGGCCACAATGAGCAGTTCTTC,CASSLTSGGHNEQFF
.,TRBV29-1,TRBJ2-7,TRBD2,TGCAGCGTTGAAGATGGGGGGACTAGCGGTTACGAGCAGTACTTC,CSVEDGGTSGYEQYF
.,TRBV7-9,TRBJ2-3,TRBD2,TGTGCCAGCAGCTTTAAGCTAGCGGGGGTCACAGATACGCAGTATTTT,CASSFKLAGVTDTQYF
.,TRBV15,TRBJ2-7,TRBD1,TGTGCCACCAGCAGTGATTGGACAGGGCAAATCTACGAGCAGTACTTC,CATSSDWTGQIYEQYF